This T cell receptor (beta chain) came from a study of blood T cell repertoires in COVID-19. The CDR3 has 12 residues. CDR1 MDHEN and CDR2 SYDVKM come from the germline V gene. V was trimmed by 5 bases and J by 4 bases, leaving 8 bases between them. The protocol was immunoSEQ multiplex PCR, while the TCRdb copy is restricted to in-frame clones and leaves out a portion. The table has roughly 58,000 clones, 65% to 85% seen once. Sequencing input: PBMCs or T cells enriched from blood (not recorded which). The origin of this receptor is a woman in her sixties who had been exposed to COVID-19. The V and J genes are TRBV28 and TRBJ1-2; tentatively, D is TRBD1 (6 bases). This CDR3 reads CASSPDSYGYTF. CDR3 bases: TGTGCCAGCAGTCCGGACAGCTATGGCTACACCTTC.